The clone carrying this T cell receptor (beta chain) has ten or more counts. The data were obtained in a study of neurological immune-mediated disorders. The V gene's germline CDR1 is MNHEY and CDR2 SVGAGI. The V end was cut by 0 bases, the J end by 4 bases, with 8 bases between. The length of the CDR3 is 14 residues. It was by 5'RACE with 10-nucleotide random UMIs that the cDNA was made. Via MiXCR, TCRdb re-called the 5' RACE reads, giving one row per CDR3 protein. The table has about 80,000 distinct CDR3 sequences, about 5% seen once. The time point is: longitudinal time-point 2. The V and J genes are TRBV6-5 and TRBJ2-3; possible D gene TRBD1, 5 bases. Sequenced sample: PBMCs. This TCR derives from a woman aged 60-75 years with multiple sclerosis. The CDR3: CASSYSRVADTQYF. The CDR3 DNA follows: TGTGCCAGCAGTTACTCCAGGGTGGCAGATACGCAGTATTTT.